This T cell receptor beta chain stems from a study of blood T cell repertoires in COVID-19. Study context: Material from acute and convalescent COVID-19 was sourced from the United States, Italy and Spain.

In the original processing: Reference gene primers were amplified, and this amplification served to estimate nucleated cell counts. Sequenced by immunoSEQ multiplex PCR; TCRdb stores in-frame clones only, minus some. V and J calls plus clone size are reproduced from that table; the DNA served to infer D and trimming. This repertoire shows around 8,000 clones, 80% to 90% found once; its top ten account for roughly 9.9%. The CDR3 is 15 residues long. Germline assignment: CDR1 SGHVS and CDR2 FNYEAQ. The V end lost 5 bases, the J end lost 0 bases, and 13 bases lay between the germline ends. The chain carries TRBV7-6 and TRBJ2-5; D may be TRBD1 (7 bases). The sample taken for sequencing was peripheral blood. This TCR was sampled from a human donor in a cohort sampled during active COVID-19. The CDR3 is CASSQQGGNQETQYF. CDR3 bases: TGTGCCAGCAGCCAGCAGGGGGGCAACCAAGAGACCCAGTACTTC. Complete variable domain (other parts from reference TRBV7-6 and TRBJ2-5): GAGVSQSPRYKVTKRGQDVALRCDPISGHVSLYWYRQALGQGPEFLTYFNYEAQQDKSGLPNDRFSAERPEGSISTLTIQRTEQRDSAMYRCASSQQGGNQETQYFGPGTRLLVL.